These 28 T cell receptor beta chains were sequenced from one sample in a study of metastatic and nonmetastatic thyroid tumors. TCRdb reprocessed the PCR reads via MiXCR. The table shows about 15,000 clones, with over 20% occurring only once. Patients had received no treatment of any kind before thyroid surgery. The specimen sequenced was tumor tissue. All receptors come from a female donor with papillary thyroid cancer or a benign thyroid nodule (not recorded which). Some clones in this sample may be carry-over from other donors' samples.

The CDR3 sequence is CATDRWYGYTF. The CDR3 region has the DNA TGTGCCACCGACAGGTGGTATGGCTACACCTTC. V is TRBV30 and J is TRBJ1-2, with D perhaps TRBD1 (6 bases). Germline V gene lookup returns CDR1 GTSNPN and CDR2 SVGIG (reference sequence). Trimming pared 8 bases from V and 5 bases from J, leaving 12 bases between. The CDR3 spans 11 residues.

This clone qualifies as medium-sized. The chain carries TRBV7-9 and TRBJ1-2; D not resolved. CDR3 size: 12 residues. Germline V gene sequence: CDR1 SEHNR, CDR2 FQNEAQ (reference sequence). Trimming pared 1 base from V and 8 bases from J, leaving 8 bases between. The CDR3 is CASSLEQEGYTF. The CDR3 DNA reads TGTGCCAGCAGCTTAGAACAAGAAGGCTACACCTTC.

This clone is medium-sized within its sample. This chain connects TRBV20-1 to TRBJ2-1; possibly TRBD1 for D (5 bases). Germline assignment: CDR1 DFQATT and CDR2 SNEGSKA (reference sequence). CDR3 length equals 18 residues. The V gene lost 0 bases and the J gene lost 8 bases, with 26 bases spanning the gap. For the CDR3, the DNA is TGCAGTGCTAGAGATCTCTGGACCCAGGGTACCACCGGCGATGAGCAGTTCTTC. This encodes CSARDLWTQGTTGDEQFF.

This clone was seen repeatedly, ten times or more. The chain has TRBV30 and TRBJ2-5, with D maybe TRBD1 (5 bases). With 7 bases removed from V and 1 base from J, the gap between germline ends came to 10 bases. This CDR3 is 12 amino acids long. Germline CDR1 GTSNPN, CDR2 SVGIG (reference sequence). CDR3 amino acids: CAFRTFQETQYF. For the CDR3, the DNA is TGTGCCTTCAGGACATTCCAAGAGACCCAGTACTTC.

By share, this clone counts as medium-sized. The gene calls are TRBV27 and TRBJ2-3; 7 bases map to TRBD1. The CDR3 has 15 amino acids. Germline CDR1 MNHEY, CDR2 SMNVEV (reference sequence). V trimming: 2 bases; J trimming: 2 bases; junction bases outside the gene matches: 4. The CDR3 sequence: CASSLADRTTDTQYF. The CDR3 bases are TGTGCCAGCAGTTTAGCGGACAGGACCACAGATACGCAGTATTTT.

By share, this clone ranks as medium-sized. The chain employs TRBV30 and TRBJ2-7, with D hard to call. Trimming left V 6 bases short and J 5 bases short, with 20 bases between. The CDR3 covers 14 residues. Germline V CDR1 and CDR2: GTSNPN, SVGIG (reference sequence). The CDR3, as DNA: TGTGCCTGCCCCGGCGATCCTCGGGTCCACGAGCAGTACTTC. Translation gives CACPGDPRVHEQYF.

This clone showed up just a few times. CDR3 sequence: CANQGAYEQYF. In DNA, the CDR3 is TGTGCCAATCAGGGGGCCTACGAGCAGTACTTC. V gene TRBV6-1 combines with J gene TRBJ2-7; 7 bases are a match to TRBD1. CDR1 and CDR2 (germline): MNHNS, SASEGT. V dropped 10 bases and J dropped 2; count of bases not matched to a gene: 2. The CDR3 sequence is 11 residues long.

By proportion, this clone is medium-sized. The gene calls are TRBV27 and TRBJ1-3, with D tentatively TRBD1 (5 bases). The germline V and J ends were trimmed by 5 bases and 2 bases, with 10 bases remaining between them. In germline, CDR1 is MNHEY, CDR2 SMNVEV (reference sequence). The CDR3 extends over 14 amino acids. In DNA, the CDR3 is TGTGCCAGCAGTAAGATAGGGGCTGGAAACACCATATATTTT. It codes for CASSKIGAGNTIYF.

This clone occurred many times. The rearrangement links TRBV20-1 to TRBJ2-7; D unclear. Trimming removed 5 bases at V and 2 bases at J, with 10 bases between. The germline V gene has CDR1 DFQATT and CDR2 SNEGSKA (reference sequence). This CDR3 has 12 residues. The CDR3 DNA reads TGCAGTGCTCAAGGCCTAACCTACGAGCAGTACTTC. Amino acids: CSAQGLTYEQYF.

This clone is labeled as medium-sized (0.01 to 0.1%). Distinct nucleotide sequences in the sample also encode this CDR3. V and J are TRBV7-9 and TRBJ2-1; 8 bases fit TRBD2. V lost 4 bases, J lost 6 bases, and 8 bases stayed unmatched. The V gene's germline CDR1 is SEHNR and CDR2 FQNEAQ (reference sequence). This CDR3 region has 15 residues. The CDR3 reads CASSWSGSEANEQFF. The CDR3 nucleotides read TGTGCCAGCAGCTGGAGCGGGAGCGAGGCCAATGAGCAGTTCTTC.

At least ten counts were recorded for this clone. The rearrangement joins TRBV19 to TRBJ2-5; no clear D gene. The CDR3 runs 13 residues. V gave up 4 bases and J gave up 5 bases, with 11 bases separating them. Germline CDR1 LNHDA, CDR2 SQIVND (reference sequence). CDR3 residues: CASSTHGAETQYF. The CDR3, as DNA: TGTGCCAGTAGTACCCATGGCGCCGAGACCCAGTACTTC.

The chain is built from TRBV2 and TRBJ2-7, with unresolved D. The CDR3 runs 10 residues. Germline V CDR1 and CDR2: SNHLY, FYNNEI. Trimming took off 6 bases at V and 8 bases at J, with 8 bases between the two ends. The DNA for the CDR3 is TGTGCCAGCAGGTCCAACAAGCAGTACTTC. This translates into CASRSNKQYF.

This clone was counted many times. The chain joins TRBV6-2 or TRBV6-3 to TRBJ2-3, with 10 bases aligning to TRBD1. The V gene's germline CDR1 is MNHEY and CDR2 SVGEGT. V shed 6 bases and J 5 bases; nucleotides not matched to a gene: 8. CDR3 length: 15 residues. DNA of the CDR3: TGTGCCAGCAGCAATGGACAGGGGGTGGGAGATACGCAGTATTTT. This encodes CASSNGQGVGDTQYF.

This clone was recorded many times. V gene TRBV19 combines with J gene TRBJ1-1; tentatively, D is TRBD1 (6 bases). The CDR3 length is 15 residues. The V end was cut by 2 bases, the J end by 4 bases, with 14 bases between. Germline CDR1 is LNHDA and CDR2 is SQIVND (reference sequence). The CDR3 sequence is CASSISRQGFTEAFF. The CDR3 bases are TGTGCCAGTAGTATATCACGGCAGGGGTTCACTGAAGCTTTCTTT.

The CDR3: CASNRPPGLLQYEQYF. In DNA form, the CDR3 reads TGTGCCAGCAACCGACCCCCGGGACTTCTCCAATACGAGCAGTACTTC. The chain uses TRBV11-2 and TRBJ2-7; D perhaps matches TRBD2 (6 bases). This CDR3 region has 16 residues. Trimming took 7 bases from V and 4 from J, leaving 23 bases between them. Germline values: CDR1 SGHAT, CDR2 FQNNGV. The full variable domain, its missing parts supplied by reference TRBV11-2 and TRBJ2-7, is EAGVAQSPRYKIIEKRQSVAFWCNPISGHATLYWYQQILGQGPKLLIQFQNNGVVDDSQLPKDRFSAERLKGVDSTLKIQPAKLEDSAVYLCASNRPPGLLQYEQYFGPGTRLTVT.

The J gene is TRBJ2-1, the V gene TRBV7-3, with 9 bases aligning to TRBD2. The V segment lost 5 bases and the J segment 4 bases; nucleotides outside the gene matches: 6. The germline gives CDR1 SGHTA, CDR2 FQGTGA. The CDR3 is 15 amino acids. Here the CDR3 DNA reads TGTGCCAGCAGCCCGCGGGAGGGCGGGTACAATGAGCAGTTCTTC. This translates into CASSPREGGYNEQFF.

The chain combines TRBV20-1 with TRBJ2-7; D not certain. Trimming removed 3 bases at V and 5 bases at J, with 11 bases between. Germline assignment: CDR1 DFQATT and CDR2 SNEGSKA (reference sequence). The CDR3 is 12 amino acids. The CDR3 DNA is TGCAGTGCTAGTAAAGCGTCTGACGAGCAGTACTTC. This sequence encodes CSASKASDEQYF.

This clone was seen at least ten times. This chain uses TRBV7-9 with TRBJ2-7; TRBD1 or TRBD2 may be the D gene (5 bases each). The CDR3 spans 15 residues. The ends were cut back, 2 bases at V and 2 bases at J, with 13 bases in the middle. Germline CDR1 and CDR2: SEHNR and FQNEAQ (reference sequence). The DNA for the CDR3 is TGTGCCAGCAGCTTACCCCGGGACGGCCCCTACGAGCAGTACTTC. Translated, it gives CASSLPRDGPYEQYF.

This clone showed up many times. The chain recombines TRBV19 with TRBJ2-1, with 9 bases fitting TRBD2. V lost 6 bases, J lost 8 bases, and 14 bases stayed unmatched. This CDR3 is 16 amino acids long. Germline loops: CDR1 LNHDA, CDR2 SQIVND (reference sequence). The CDR3 region is CASSPPRGRARYEQFF. The CDR3 DNA is TGTGCCAGTAGCCCCCCTCGCGGGAGGGCCCGTTATGAGCAGTTCTTC.

On this clone: It may be a read error: a sequence one base away is much more abundant. The chain has TRBV9 and TRBJ2-1; D may be TRBD2 (6 bases). The germline V and J ends were trimmed by 5 bases and 0 bases, with 12 bases remaining between them. The CDR3 has 15 amino acids. In germline, CDR1 is SGDLS, CDR2 YYNGEE. CDR3 sequence reads: CASRVSSDSYNEQFF. Written as DNA, the CDR3 is TGTGCCAGCAGAGTATCTAGCGACTCCTACAATGAGCAGTTCTTC.

This clone was seen many times. A read error may produce the germline difference seen at one junction end. The CDR3 bases are TGCAGTACTAGAGACCCTCGGACTTTTGGCGCCTACAATGAGCAGTTCTTC. Its translation: CSTRDPRTFGAYNEQFF. The V call is TRBV20-1, the J call TRBJ2-1; TRBD2 might be the D (5 bases). Germline CDR1 reads DFQATT; CDR2 reads SNEGSKA (reference sequence). The CDR3 covers 17 residues.

Concerning this clone: This may be a read error: a much more frequent sequence differs by one nucleotide. This chain joins TRBV20-1 and TRBJ2-1, with 7 bases matching TRBD2. The V segment lost 6 bases and the J segment 7 bases; nucleotides outside the gene matches: 9. This CDR3 is 13 amino acids long. Germline V gives CDR1 DFQATT, CDR2 SNEGSKA (reference sequence). The CDR3: CSAPPAGRNEQFF. CDR3 bases: TGCAGTGCCCCACCAGCGGGAAGAAATGAGCAGTTCTTC.

Judged by abundance, this clone is medium-sized. This chain connects TRBV18 to TRBJ2-7; D unclear. The V gene lost 6 bases and the J gene lost 3 bases, with 9 bases spanning the gap. Germline loops: CDR1 KGHSH, CDR2 LQKENI. The CDR3 is made up of 12 amino acids. The CDR3: CASSSDGYEQYF. The CDR3 nucleotides read TGTGCCAGCTCTTCGGACGGCTACGAGCAGTACTTC.

The table lists this clone with many counts. The genes are TRBV27 and TRBJ2-3; D could derive from TRBD1 or TRBD2 (5 bases each). V dropped 4 bases and J dropped 0 bases, with 17 bases sitting between them. CDR3 length: 17 amino acids. Germline-derived CDR1 and CDR2 are MNHEY and SMNVEV (reference sequence). The CDR3 nucleotides read TGTGCCAGCAGTTCGCCCATTGGGGGTATTAGCACAGATACGCAGTATTTT. Translation gives CASSSPIGGISTDTQYF.

The chain has TRBV10-3 and TRBJ2-3, with D perhaps being TRBD1 or TRBD2 (5 bases each). Germline V lookup: CDR1 ENHRY, CDR2 SYGVKD. The CDR3 is 18 amino acids. Trimming removed 4 bases from V and 1 base from J, with 21 bases in between. This CDR3 is CAISGVDSSRGGTDTQYF. The CDR3 region has the DNA TGTGCCATCAGTGGAGTTGATTCCTCTAGGGGAGGCACAGATACGCAGTATTTT.

This chain links TRBV9 with TRBJ2-6; D is uncertain. V lost 6 bases to trimming and J lost 0 bases, with 13 bases between them. In germline, CDR1 is SGDLS, CDR2 YYNGEE. The CDR3 extends over 16 amino acids. The CDR3 loop is CASTGPAASGANVLTF. In nucleotides, the CDR3 is TGTGCCAGCACTGGCCCCGCTGCCTCTGGGGCCAACGTCCTGACTTTC. The entire variable domain, with the rest obtained from reference TRBV9 and TRBJ2-6, is as follows: DSGVTQTPKHLITATGQRVTLRCSPRSGDLSVYWYQQSLDQGLQFLIQYYNGEERAKGNILERFSAQQFPDLHSELNLSSLELGDSALYFCASTGPAASGANVLTFGAGSRLTVL.

This clone has ten or more counts. The genes are TRBV5-1 and TRBJ2-1; 7 bases are shared with TRBD2. Trimming at V came to 0 bases and at J to 0 bases, leaving 3 bases not matched to a gene. CDR3 size: 16 residues. Germline-derived CDR1 and CDR2 are SGHRS and YFSETQ. DNA of the CDR3: TGCGCCAGCAGCTTGGGAGCGGGAATCTCCTACAATGAGCAGTTCTTC. Its protein is CASSLGAGISYNEQFF.

With regard to this clone: Other DNA sequences in this specimen translate into the identical CDR3. This chain links TRBV24-1 with TRBJ2-2; TRBD2 matches 11 bases. The CDR3 extends over 19 amino acids. After removal of 4 bases from V and 5 bases from J, the junction contained 14 bases not matched to a gene. The germline gives CDR1 KGHDR, CDR2 SFDVKD. CDR3 DNA: TGTGCCACCAGTGACATACTAGCGGGAGCAAAGTTTGGGACCGGGGAGCTGTTTTTT. This encodes CATSDILAGAKFGTGELFF.